The rows below give T cell receptor beta chains drawn from one sample of a study of low-dose radiotherapy and immunotherapy resistance in tumors. In TCRdb, the reads were re-called with MiXCR into one record per CDR3 protein. The repertoire holds about 91,000 distinct CDR3 sequences, with approximately 22% as singletons. The sample in question was PBMCs, obtained after low-dose radiotherapy plus immunotherapy. The receptor source for this set is a female donor with ovarian cancer. The CDR3 runs from the conserved cysteine through the conserved F or W. D genes are given only for firm matches. Clone sizes are given selectively: once, few, many, or a class where the clone is expanded.

v_gene: TRBV29-1; j_gene: TRBJ1-2; d_gene: TRBD1; abundance: many; CDR3nt: TGCAGCGTTGGCGGGACGTCGGGGACAGGGGGCGACTATGGCTACACCTTC; CDR3aa: CSVGGTSGTGGDYGYTF
v_gene: TRBV4-3; j_gene: TRBJ1-1; d_gene: NA; abundance: many; CDR3nt: TGCGCCAGGGTAAGGCGGGGGGGCCTCACTGAAGCTTTCTTT; CDR3aa: CARVRRGGLTEAFF
v_gene: TRBV5-1; j_gene: TRBJ1-2; d_gene: TRBD1; abundance: many; CDR3nt: TGCGCCAGCAGCGTGGGACAGAGGAACCCTAACTATGGCTACACCTTC; CDR3aa: CASSVGQRNPNYGYTF
v_gene: TRBV30; j_gene: TRBJ2-6; d_gene: NA; abundance: NA; CDR3nt: TGTGCCTGGAGTCCTTTTGGTAAGGCCAGGGATGGGGCCAACGTCCTGACTTTC; CDR3aa: CAWSPFGKARDGANVLTF
v_gene: TRBV4-3; j_gene: TRBJ2-1; d_gene: NA; abundance: few; CDR3nt: TGCGCCAGCAGCCAAAGGGGGGACAATGAGCAGTTCTTC; CDR3aa: CASSQRGDNEQFF
v_gene: TRBV30; j_gene: TRBJ1-1; d_gene: NA; abundance: many; CDR3nt: TGTGCCTGGAATCCGGGACGGATTTACACTGAAGCTTTCTTT; CDR3aa: CAWNPGRIYTEAFF
v_gene: TRBV7-9; j_gene: TRBJ1-1; d_gene: NA; abundance: many; CDR3nt: TGTGCCAGCAGCAGCTTCGGGGTGAGTTATGGGAACACTGAAGCTTTCTTT; CDR3aa: CASSSFGVSYGNTEAFF
v_gene: TRBV24-1; j_gene: TRBJ2-1; d_gene: TRBD1; abundance: many; CDR3nt: TGTGCCACCAGTGACAGCCGGGACAGGAGAGATGGTGAGCAGTTCTTC; CDR3aa: CATSDSRDRRDGEQFF
v_gene: TRBV29-1; j_gene: TRBJ1-3; d_gene: TRBD1; abundance: once; CDR3nt: TGCAGCGTCGGGGACAGCTCTGGAAACACCATATATTTT; CDR3aa: CSVGDSSGNTIYF
v_gene: TRBV4-2; j_gene: TRBJ2-2; d_gene: NA; abundance: many; CDR3nt: TGTGCCAGCAGCCCGATCGCCGGGGGGCGGGACACCGGGGAGCTGTTTTTT; CDR3aa: CASSPIAGGRDTGELFF
v_gene: TRBV15; j_gene: TRBJ2-7; d_gene: TRBD1; abundance: NA; CDR3nt: TGTGCCACGAGCCGGGACAGGATAACCGTCGAGCAGTACTTC; CDR3aa: CATSRDRITVEQYF
v_gene: TRBV12-3/TRBV12-4; j_gene: TRBJ2-3; d_gene: NA; abundance: NA; CDR3nt: TGTGCCAGCAGTATCGAGGTAGGGGCCACAGATACGCAGTATTTT; CDR3aa: CASSIEVGATDTQYF
v_gene: TRBV6-2/TRBV6-3; j_gene: TRBJ1-1; d_gene: NA; abundance: many; CDR3nt: TGTGCCAGCAGTTACTCGCGGACGAACACTGAAGCTTTCTTT; CDR3aa: CASSYSRTNTEAFF
v_gene: TRBV12-3/TRBV12-4; j_gene: TRBJ2-3; d_gene: NA; abundance: NA; CDR3nt: TGTGCCAGCAGTCGAGGACTACCAGATACGCAGTATTTT; CDR3aa: CASSRGLPDTQYF
v_gene: TRBV5-1; j_gene: TRBJ2-2; d_gene: TRBD1; abundance: many; CDR3nt: TGCGCCAGCAGCATCGGACAGGCCACGAACACCGGGGAGCTGTTTTTT; CDR3aa: CASSIGQATNTGELFF
v_gene: TRBV18; j_gene: TRBJ2-7; d_gene: TRBD2; abundance: many; CDR3nt: TGTGCCAGCTCACGAAAGGGGACTAGCGGGGATACCTTCTACGAGCAGTACTTC; CDR3aa: CASSRKGTSGDTFYEQYF